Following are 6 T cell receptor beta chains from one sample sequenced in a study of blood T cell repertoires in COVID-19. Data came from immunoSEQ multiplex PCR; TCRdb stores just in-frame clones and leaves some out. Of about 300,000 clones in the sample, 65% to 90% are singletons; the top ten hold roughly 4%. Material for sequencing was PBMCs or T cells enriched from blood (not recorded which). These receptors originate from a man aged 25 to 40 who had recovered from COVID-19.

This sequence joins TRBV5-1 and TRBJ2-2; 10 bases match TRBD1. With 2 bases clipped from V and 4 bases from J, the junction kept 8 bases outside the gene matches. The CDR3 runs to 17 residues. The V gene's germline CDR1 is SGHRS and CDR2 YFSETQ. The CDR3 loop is CASSLIPGQGSTGELFF. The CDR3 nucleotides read TGCGCCAGCAGCTTAATACCGGGACAGGGGAGCACCGGGGAGCTGTTTTTT.

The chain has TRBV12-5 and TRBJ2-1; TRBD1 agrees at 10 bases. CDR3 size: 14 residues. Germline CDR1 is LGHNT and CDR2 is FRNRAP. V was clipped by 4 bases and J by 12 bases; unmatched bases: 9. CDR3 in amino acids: CASGSGQGPMVQFF. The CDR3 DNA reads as TGTGCTAGTGGTTCGGGACAGGGGCCCATGGTGCAGTTCTTC.

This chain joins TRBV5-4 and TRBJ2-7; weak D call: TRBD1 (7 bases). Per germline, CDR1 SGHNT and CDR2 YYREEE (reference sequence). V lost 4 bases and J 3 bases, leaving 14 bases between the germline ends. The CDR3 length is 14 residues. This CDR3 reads CASSGGTDYYEQYF. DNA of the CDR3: TGTGCCAGCAGCGGCGGGACAGACTACTACGAGCAGTACTTC.

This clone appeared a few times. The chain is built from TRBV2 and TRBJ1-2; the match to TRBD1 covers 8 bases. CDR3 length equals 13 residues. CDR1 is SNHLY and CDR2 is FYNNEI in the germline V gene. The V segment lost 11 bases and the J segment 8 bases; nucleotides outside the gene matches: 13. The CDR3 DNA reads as TGTGCCGGCCATGGACAGGGCATCGAGGGCTACACCTTC. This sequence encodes CAGHGQGIEGYTF.

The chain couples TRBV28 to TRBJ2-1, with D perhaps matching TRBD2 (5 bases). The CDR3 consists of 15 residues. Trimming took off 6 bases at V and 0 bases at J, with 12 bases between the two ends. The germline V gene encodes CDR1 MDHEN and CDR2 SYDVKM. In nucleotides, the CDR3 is TGTGCCAGCAGGGTGGGCCGGGGCTCCTACAATGAGCAGTTCTTC. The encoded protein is CASRVGRGSYNEQFF.

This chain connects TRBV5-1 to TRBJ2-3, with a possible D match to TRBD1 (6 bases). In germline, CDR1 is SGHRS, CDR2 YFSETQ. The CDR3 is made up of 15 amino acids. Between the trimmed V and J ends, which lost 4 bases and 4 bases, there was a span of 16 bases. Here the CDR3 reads CASSPLQGVPDTQYF. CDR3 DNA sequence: TGCGCCAGCAGCCCCCTACAGGGAGTACCAGATACGCAGTATTTT.